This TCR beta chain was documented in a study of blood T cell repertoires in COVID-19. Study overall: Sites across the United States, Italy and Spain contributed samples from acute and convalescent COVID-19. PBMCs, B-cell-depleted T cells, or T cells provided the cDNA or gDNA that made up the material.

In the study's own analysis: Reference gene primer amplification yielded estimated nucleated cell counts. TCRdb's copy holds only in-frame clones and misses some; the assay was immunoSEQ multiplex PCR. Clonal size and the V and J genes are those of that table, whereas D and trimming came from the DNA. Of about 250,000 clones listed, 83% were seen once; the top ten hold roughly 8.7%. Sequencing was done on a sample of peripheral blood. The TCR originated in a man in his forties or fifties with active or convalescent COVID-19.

The CDR3 DNA follows: TGTGCCAGCAGCCGGCAATCCGAGCAGTACTTC. Its translation: CASSRQSEQYF. The rearrangement joins TRBV14 to TRBJ2-7; D gene uncertain. Germline V gives CDR1 SGHDN, CDR2 FVKESK. The V and J ends lost 4 bases and 6 bases respectively, with 7 bases between them. The CDR3 sequence is 11 residues long.